Shown below are 10 T cell receptor beta chains from a single sample sequenced in a study of T cells after yellow fever vaccination. Using its own MiXCR run on the 5' RACE reads, TCRdb lists one record per CDR3 protein. The profile shows about 320,000 distinct CDR3 sequences, approximately 4.3% of them singletons. The starting material was PBMCs, obtained 15 days after the yellow fever booster vaccination. The receptors originated from a man younger than 30 who received the YFV17D yellow fever vaccine.

This clonotype has a count of ten or more. CDR3 bases: TGTGCCAGCAGTTACGGAGACCCCCATCAGCCCCAGCATTTT. It is translated as CASSYGDPHQPQHF. The chain couples TRBV6-2 or TRBV6-3 to TRBJ1-5; D remains ambiguous. V gave up 2 bases and J gave up 5 bases, with 10 bases separating them. The CDR3 is made up of 14 amino acids. Germline loops: CDR1 MNHEY, CDR2 SVGEGT.

In this sample, this clonotype turned up a few times. V and J are TRBV5-1 and TRBJ1-1; D perhaps matches TRBD1 (5 bases). Per the germline V gene, CDR1 is SGHRS and CDR2 is YFSETQ. Trimming removed 1 base from V and 0 bases from J, with 13 bases in between. The CDR3 runs to 16 residues. This CDR3 is CASSLLGGDMNTEAFF. CDR3 in DNA: TGCGCCAGCAGCTTGCTGGGGGGAGATATGAACACTGAAGCTTTCTTT.

Many counts were recorded for this clonotype. V gene TRBV5-1 combines with J gene TRBJ1-6; D call uncertain. The CDR3 sequence is 14 residues long. V was shortened by 0 bases and J by 9 bases, with 10 bases between the two germline ends. Per germline, CDR1 SGHRS and CDR2 YFSETQ. The CDR3 coding sequence is TGCGCCAGCAGCTTGGCCCAGGTCGGTTCACCCCTCCACTTT. Translated: CASSLAQVGSPLHF.

The chain links TRBV5-8 to TRBJ2-5; D is unclear. The CDR3 runs to 13 residues. From germline, CDR1 is SGHTS and CDR2 YDEGEE. V was pared by 2 bases and J by 6 bases, with 11 bases between. This chain's CDR3 is CASSFSLRKTQYF. DNA of the CDR3: TGTGCCAGCAGCTTCAGTCTAAGGAAGACCCAGTACTTC. The full variable domain, in which reference TRBV5-8 and TRBJ2-5 provide the parts outside the CDR3, is EAGVTQSPTHLIKTRGQQATLRCSPISGHTSVYWYQQALGLGLQFLLWYDEGEERNRGNFPPRFSGRQFPNYSSELNVNALELEDSALYLCASSFSLRKTQYFGPGTRLLVL.

This clonotype was seen at least ten times. V is TRBV6-2 or TRBV6-3 and J is TRBJ1-5, with no clear D. From germline, CDR1 is MNHEY and CDR2 SVGEGT. This CDR3 region has 15 residues. V was trimmed by 2 bases and J by 0 bases, leaving 8 bases between them. CDR3 in DNA: TGTGCCAGCAGTTACGGAGCGTATAGCAATCAGCCCCAGCATTTT. Translated, it gives CASSYGAYSNQPQHF.

Many counts were recorded for this clonotype. The V gene is TRBV7-9, the J gene TRBJ2-5; 7 nucleotides match TRBD2. From germline, CDR1 is SEHNR and CDR2 FQNEAQ (reference sequence). The length of the CDR3 is 16 residues. Trimming took 0 bases from V and 3 from J; bases not matched to a gene: 7. CDR3: CASSLADLAAEETQYF. CDR3 bases: TGTGCCAGCAGCTTAGCGGATCTAGCGGCCGAAGAGACCCAGTACTTC.

This clonotype has ten or more counts. The J gene is TRBJ2-1, the V gene TRBV7-7, with D uncertain. Trimming pared 4 bases from V and 9 bases from J, leaving 10 bases between. Per germline, CDR1 SSHAT and CDR2 FNYEAQ (reference sequence). The CDR3 covers 12 residues. CDR3 nucleotide sequence: TGTGCCAGCAGCTCAGATACCCGTGAGCAGTTCTTC. Translating gives CASSSDTREQFF.

This clonotype was counted many times. This sequence joins TRBV6-5 and TRBJ2-3; D call uncertain. V dropped 6 bases and J dropped 6 bases, with 16 bases sitting between them. The germline gives CDR1 MNHEY, CDR2 SVGAGI. The CDR3 runs to 14 residues. In DNA, the CDR3 is TGTGCCAGCAGCCTACTGATGGTTGACGATACGCAGTATTTT. Translating it yields CASSLLMVDDTQYF.

V gene TRBV15 combines with J gene TRBJ2-2; D is undetermined. The germline V and J ends were trimmed by 6 bases and 8 bases, with 7 bases remaining between them. The CDR3 is made up of 11 amino acids. Germline-derived CDR1 and CDR2 are LNHNV and YYDKDF (reference sequence). The chain's CDR3 is CATSSPGELFF. The CDR3 coding sequence is TGTGCCACCAGTTCTCCGGGGGAGCTGTTTTTT.

This clonotype was counted ten times or more. The J gene is TRBJ2-7, the V gene TRBV12-3 or TRBV12-4; a weak D match, TRBD2 (5 bases). Trimming removed 6 bases from V and 0 bases from J, with 12 bases in between. The CDR3 is 14 amino acids. In nucleotides, the CDR3 is TGTGCCAGCAGCCCCCGACTAAACTCCTACGAGCAGTACTTC. Amino acids: CASSPRLNSYEQYF.